Presented here are 27 T cell receptor beta chains from one specimen sequenced in a study of T cells after posttransplantation cyclophosphamide. Repertoires were generated with immunoSEQ multiplex PCR, while TCRdb's copy carries only in-frame clones and drops some. This sample has around 12,000 clones, with about 95% found just once. Sequenced: naive CD8+ T cells sorted from PBMCs. The source of these receptors is a man younger than 45 in good health and a related stem cell transplant donor.

The chain employs TRBV27 and TRBJ1-4; D might be TRBD1 (6 bases). Per germline, CDR1 MNHEY and CDR2 SMNVEV (reference sequence). The V end lost 8 bases, the J end lost 8 bases, and 15 bases lay between the germline ends. The CDR3 contains 13 residues. The CDR3 coding sequence is TGTGCCAGCCGGGGGGGACAAGACGAAAAACTGTTTTTT. Protein sequence: CASRGGQDEKLFF.

The chain has TRBV11-3 and TRBJ1-5; no clear D. This CDR3 comprises 14 residues. Germline-derived CDR1 and CDR2 are SGHNT and YENEEA. V was trimmed by 1 base and J by 4 bases, leaving 8 bases between them. The CDR3 DNA reads TGTGCCAGCAGCTTAGGACACTTGAATCAGCCCCAGCATTTT. Translation gives CASSLGHLNQPQHF.

The rearrangement links TRBV5-1 to TRBJ2-7, with 11 bases that match TRBD1. This CDR3 has 15 amino acids. Germline trimming cut 4 bases from V and 8 bases from J; bases unmatched to any gene: 11. CDR1 is SGHRS, CDR2 YFSETQ, per germline. The DNA for the CDR3 is TGCGCCAGCAGCCCTGCCGGGACAGGGGGGTTACAGCAGTACTTC. It yields the protein CASSPAGTGGLQQYF.

This sequence joins TRBV12-5 and TRBJ1-1; D is unresolved. The CDR3 covers 12 residues. The V and J ends lost 3 bases and 3 bases respectively, with 5 bases between them. Germline values: CDR1 LGHNT, CDR2 FRNRAP. The CDR3 DNA follows: TGTGCTAGTGGTTTCAGTTACACTGAAGCTTTCTTT. It yields the protein CASGFSYTEAFF.

This clone was counted a single time. The rearrangement joins TRBV9 to TRBJ2-1; 8 nucleotides agree with TRBD1. Unmatched junction bases numbered 4, after V lost 3 bases and J lost 5 bases. CDR3 length: 14 amino acids. The germline gives CDR1 SGDLS, CDR2 YYNGEE. The CDR3 sequence: CASSGEDRDNEQFF. The DNA for the CDR3 is TGTGCCAGCAGCGGCGAGGACAGGGACAATGAGCAGTTCTTC.

The gene calls are TRBV7-3 and TRBJ2-3; the match to TRBD2 covers 9 bases. The CDR3 covers 15 residues. The V gene end was trimmed by 0 bases and the J gene end by 4 bases; junction bases not matched to a gene: 2. Germline V gene lookup returns CDR1 SGHTA and CDR2 FQGTGA. As DNA, the CDR3 is TGTGCCAGCAGCTTAACTAGCGGGGGAGCAGATACGCAGTATTTT. This translates into CASSLTSGGADTQYF.

The chain recombines TRBV7-6 with TRBJ1-1, with D unclear. CDR3 length equals 15 residues. V was cut by 5 bases and J by 0 bases, with 13 bases left in between. CDR1 SGHVS and CDR2 FNYEAQ come from the germline V gene. The CDR3 loop is CASSPTGGLNTEAFF. The CDR3 DNA sequence: TGTGCCAGCAGCCCCACGGGAGGGTTGAACACTGAAGCTTTCTTT.

This chain links TRBV6-5 with TRBJ2-7, with D perhaps TRBD1 (6 bases). Germline V lookup: CDR1 MNHEY, CDR2 SVGAGI. The V gene lost 2 bases and the J gene lost 6 bases, with 11 bases spanning the gap. This CDR3 is 13 amino acids long. In DNA form, the CDR3 reads TGTGCCAGCAGTTACAACAGGGTGGGCGAGCAGTACTTC. It encodes CASSYNRVGEQYF.

This chain uses TRBV7-7 with TRBJ2-2; 10 bases agree with TRBD1. With 2 bases clipped from V and 6 bases from J, the junction kept 3 bases outside the gene matches. CDR1 and CDR2 (germline): SSHAT, FNYEAQ (reference sequence). CDR3 size: 15 residues. The CDR3 sequence is CASSLRTGGAGELFF. The CDR3 DNA reads as TGTGCCAGCAGCTTAAGGACAGGGGGTGCCGGGGAGCTGTTTTTT.

The CDR3 DNA reads as TGTGCCAGCAGTTCCCCCCTTGCAGATACGCAGTATTTT. It encodes CASSSPLADTQYF. The chain joins TRBV28 to TRBJ2-3, with D unclear. The ends were cut back, 4 bases at V and 4 bases at J, with 9 bases in the middle. Germline values: CDR1 MDHEN, CDR2 SYDVKM. The CDR3 contains 13 residues.

CDR3 sequence reads: CASSQARMGGEYEQYF. In DNA form, the CDR3 reads TGCGCCAGCAGCCAAGCTAGGATGGGAGGAGAGTACGAGCAGTACTTC. The V gene is TRBV4-1, the J gene TRBJ2-7; D may be TRBD2 (6 bases). CDR3 size: 16 residues. Germline V gene lookup returns CDR1 MGHRA and CDR2 YSYEKL. Trimming cost V 1 base and J 4 bases, with 17 bases left between them.

The V call is TRBV6-4, the J call TRBJ2-7; a possible D gene is TRBD2 (6 bases). The CDR3 sequence is 13 residues long. The V and J ends lost 11 bases and 4 bases respectively, with 18 bases between them. Germline assignment: CDR1 MRHNA and CDR2 SNTAGT. The DNA for the CDR3 is TGTGCCCCTAACCCGGAGGGGAGTTACGAGCAGTACTTC. Protein sequence: CAPNPEGSYEQYF.

This chain links TRBV7-3 with TRBJ1-2; perhaps TRBD1 as D (5 bases). CDR1 SGHTA and CDR2 FQGTGA come from the germline V gene. The ends were cut back, 5 bases at V and 4 bases at J, with 17 bases in the middle. The CDR3 length is 15 residues. DNA for the CDR3: TGTGCCAGCAGCCCAGCGGGGGACCCAATCTATGGCTACACCTTC. Its translation: CASSPAGDPIYGYTF.

The V and J genes are TRBV27 and TRBJ2-7; D possibly corresponds to TRBD1 (5 bases). The germline V gene encodes CDR1 MNHEY and CDR2 SMNVEV (reference sequence). V was trimmed by 5 bases and J by 7 bases, leaving 18 bases between them. This CDR3 has 14 amino acids. The CDR3, as DNA: TGTGCCAGCAGTCCCATTCCCCAGGGATCGGAGCAGTACTTC. This sequence encodes CASSPIPQGSEQYF.

This chain joins TRBV19 and TRBJ2-1, with D unresolved. CDR3 length: 14 amino acids. The germline V and J ends were trimmed by 0 bases and 4 bases, with 7 bases remaining between them. The germline CDR1 and CDR2 sequences are LNHDA and SQIVND (reference sequence). CDR3 DNA: TGTGCCAGTAGTATAGATCACACATACAATGAGCAGTTCTTC. This codes for CASSIDHTYNEQFF.

This clone was found once. The gene calls are TRBV27 and TRBJ1-1; D unclear. The CDR3 spans 12 residues. Trimming shortened V by 7 bases and J by 4 bases, and 10 bases separated the two germline ends. Germline lookup yields CDR1 MNHEY and CDR2 SMNVEV (reference sequence). The CDR3 DNA reads as TGTGCCAGCACATTCTTCAGCACTGAAGCTTTCTTT. It codes for CASTFFSTEAFF.

This chain joins TRBV5-1 and TRBJ1-2; 9 bases fit TRBD1. J lost 4 bases, V lost 4 bases, and 8 bases had no gene match. CDR1 and CDR2 from the germline V gene are SGHRS and YFSETQ. The CDR3 has 15 amino acids. The chain's CDR3 is CASSGTGGRAYGYTF. CDR3 bases: TGCGCCAGCAGCGGAACAGGGGGCCGAGCCTATGGCTACACCTTC.

J is TRBJ2-5 and V is TRBV4-3; unclear D gene. Per the germline V gene, CDR1 is LGHNA and CDR2 is YSLEER. The CDR3 runs to 13 residues. V was pared by 2 bases and J by 1 base, with 5 bases between. The CDR3 DNA follows: TGCGCCAGCAGCCAAACTCTCCAAGAGACCCAGTACTTC. Translating it yields CASSQTLQETQYF.

V usage is TRBV6-1 and J usage is TRBJ2-7, with D tentatively TRBD1 (6 bases). The CDR3 covers 12 residues. Between the trimmed V and J ends, which lost 8 bases and 5 bases, there was a span of 13 bases. The germline V gene has CDR1 MNHNS and CDR2 SASEGT. CDR3 nucleotides: TGTGCCAGCGCCACAGGGATTAACGAGCAGTACTTC. Translation: CASATGINEQYF.

This chain connects TRBV5-1 to TRBJ1-1, with D maybe TRBD1 (6 bases). The CDR3 length is 15 residues. CDR1 SGHRS and CDR2 YFSETQ come from the germline V gene. The germline V and J ends were trimmed by 4 bases and 1 base, with 14 bases remaining between them. The chain's CDR3 is CASSLGTQGNTEAFF. CDR3 nucleotides: TGCGCCAGCAGCCTTGGAACACAGGGGAACACTGAAGCTTTCTTT.

The chain links TRBV13 to TRBJ2-7, with a tentative D call TRBD2 (5 bases). From germline, CDR1 is PRHDT and CDR2 FYEKMQ (reference sequence). Trimming took off 6 bases at V and 2 bases at J, with 11 bases between the two ends. The CDR3 covers 13 residues. For the CDR3, the DNA is TGTGCCAGCAGTGCGCCGGGGACCTACGAGCAGTACTTC. Translating it yields CASSAPGTYEQYF.

V is TRBV4-1 and J is TRBJ2-5, with 11 bases identical to TRBD1. The CDR3 loop spans 17 amino acids. Germline CDR1 MGHRA, CDR2 YSYEKL. V lost 1 base to trimming and J lost 11 bases; unmatched junction nucleotides: 15. CDR3 in DNA: TGCGCCAGCAGCCAAGTCCCGCCGGGACAGGGGGGGTATGAGCAGTACTTC. Translating gives CASSQVPPGQGGYEQYF.

The V and J genes are TRBV9 and TRBJ2-3, with TRBD2 identical over 7 bases. The germline V gene encodes CDR1 SGDLS and CDR2 YYNGEE. V lost 0 bases and J lost 1; bases outside the gene matches: 2. This CDR3 spans 15 amino acids. CDR3 amino acids: CASSVDGGGTDTQYF. The CDR3 coding sequence is TGTGCCAGCAGCGTAGATGGGGGGGGCACAGATACGCAGTATTTT. Full variable domain (rest looked up from reference TRBV9 and TRBJ2-3): DSGVTQTPKHLITATGQRVTLRCSPRSGDLSVYWYQQSLDQGLQFLIQYYNGEERAKGNILERFSAQQFPDLHSELNLSSLELGDSALYFCASSVDGGGTDTQYFGPGTRLTVL.

This chain joins TRBV7-9 and TRBJ2-5; 10 bases agree with TRBD1. The CDR3 loop spans 14 amino acids. Trimming at V came to 4 bases and at J to 5 bases, leaving 4 bases not matched to a gene. The germline gives CDR1 SEHNR, CDR2 FQNEAQ (reference sequence). The CDR3: CASSSRDRGETQYF. The CDR3 nucleotides are TGTGCCAGCAGCTCCCGGGACAGGGGTGAGACCCAGTACTTC.

The J gene is TRBJ2-7, the V gene TRBV28; the match to TRBD1 covers 7 bases. There are 15 residues in the CDR3. Germline CDR1 is MDHEN and CDR2 is SYDVKM. The V and J ends lost 6 bases and 3 bases, in that order; junction bases with no gene match: 11. In nucleotides, the CDR3 is TGTGCCAGCAGCCTAGGGCTGACAGGGAACTACGAGCAGTACTTC. This translates into CASSLGLTGNYEQYF.

The chain carries TRBV28 and TRBJ2-7; possibly TRBD1 for D (6 bases). In germline, CDR1 is MDHEN, CDR2 SYDVKM. The V end lost 4 bases, the J end lost 0 bases, and 10 bases lay between the germline ends. The CDR3 is made up of 14 amino acids. CDR3 DNA: TGTGCCAGCAGTTCAGGGGACAACTCCTACGAGCAGTACTTC. Translated: CASSSGDNSYEQYF.

The CDR3 loop is CASSQVGAGGLTDTQYF. The CDR3 DNA is TGCGCCAGCAGCCAAGTCGGAGCGGGGGGGCTCACAGATACGCAGTATTTT. The gene calls are TRBV4-1 and TRBJ2-3; 10 bases match TRBD2. The trim removed 1 base at V and 2 bases at J, leaving 6 bases unmatched. The CDR3 has 17 amino acids. Germline CDR1 MGHRA, CDR2 YSYEKL.